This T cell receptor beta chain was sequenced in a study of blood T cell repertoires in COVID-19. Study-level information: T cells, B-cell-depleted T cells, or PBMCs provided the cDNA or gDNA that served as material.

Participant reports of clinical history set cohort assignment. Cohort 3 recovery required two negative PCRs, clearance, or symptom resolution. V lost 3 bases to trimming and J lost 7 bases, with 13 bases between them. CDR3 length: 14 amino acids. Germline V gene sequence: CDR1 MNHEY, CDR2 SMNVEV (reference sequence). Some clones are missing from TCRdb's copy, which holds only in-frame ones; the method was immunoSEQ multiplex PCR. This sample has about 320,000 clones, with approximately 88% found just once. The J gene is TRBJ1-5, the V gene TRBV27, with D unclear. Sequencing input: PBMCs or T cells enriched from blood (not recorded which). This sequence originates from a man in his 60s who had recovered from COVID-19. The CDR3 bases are TGTGCCAGCAGTTTTCTTGGATCAGGACAGCCCCAGCATTTT. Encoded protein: CASSFLGSGQPQHF.